This T cell receptor beta chain was observed in a study of blood T cell dynamics during melanoma immunotherapy. Study-level background: Metastatic melanoma patients received first-line pembrolizumab or nivolumab plus ipilimumab.

In regard to this clone: Its antigen is unidentified.

Germline CDR1 LGHNA, CDR2 YSLEER. The V gene end was trimmed by 0 bases and the J gene end by 0 bases; junction bases not matched to a gene: 14. The CDR3 is 21 residues long. TCRdb's copy holds only in-frame clones and misses some; the assay was immunoSEQ multiplex PCR. The sample lists more than 9,000 clones; about 90% were seen once. Time point here: week 3, after first cycle of checkpoint inhibitor. Patients had no prior systemic cancer treatment, immunosuppressants or other active cancers. Study-level results: Unlike progressors, later disease-control patients had W3 repertoires gaining clonality or diversity.

The chain links TRBV4-3 to TRBJ2-3; TRBD2 aligns across 11 bases. The sequenced sample was blood, obtained from a patient treated with checkpoint blockade. This clonotype was obtained from a human donor with melanoma. CDR3 residues: CASSQDRKLAGVNPSTDTQYF. In DNA, the CDR3 is TGCGCCAGCAGCCAAGATCGGAAACTAGCGGGGGTAAATCCTAGCACAGATACGCAGTATTTT.